This T cell receptor beta chain was found in a study of T cell repertoires in ileal Crohn's disease. On the study more broadly: Thiopurines (around 10) or anti-TNF agents (roughly 17) were given postoperatively to about half. M6 samples are neoterminal ileum biopsies from postoperative colonoscopy. Whole-study findings and limits: The median delay to postoperative endoscopy was around 6.4 months.

With regard to this clone: As yet, its antigen is unknown.

CDR3 size: 17 residues. Between the trimmed V and J ends, which lost 4 bases and 2 bases, there was a span of 18 bases. Germline V gene sequence: CDR1 SGHNT, CDR2 YYREEE (reference sequence). As to time point: neoterminal ileum biopsy at postoperative endoscopy, about 6 months after surgery. Profiled with immunoSEQ multiplex PCR; TCRdb holds only in-frame clones, not every one. The repertoire holds about 11,000 clones, with more than 65% as singletons. Sequencing was done on a sample of ileal tissue. V is TRBV5-4 and J is TRBJ2-2; D call uncertain. The sequence was obtained from an adult with Crohn's disease. CDR3 in amino acids: CASSPEERRGNTGELFF. CDR3 nucleotide sequence: TGTGCCAGCAGCCCAGAGGAACGACGAGGTAACACCGGGGAGCTGTTTTTT.